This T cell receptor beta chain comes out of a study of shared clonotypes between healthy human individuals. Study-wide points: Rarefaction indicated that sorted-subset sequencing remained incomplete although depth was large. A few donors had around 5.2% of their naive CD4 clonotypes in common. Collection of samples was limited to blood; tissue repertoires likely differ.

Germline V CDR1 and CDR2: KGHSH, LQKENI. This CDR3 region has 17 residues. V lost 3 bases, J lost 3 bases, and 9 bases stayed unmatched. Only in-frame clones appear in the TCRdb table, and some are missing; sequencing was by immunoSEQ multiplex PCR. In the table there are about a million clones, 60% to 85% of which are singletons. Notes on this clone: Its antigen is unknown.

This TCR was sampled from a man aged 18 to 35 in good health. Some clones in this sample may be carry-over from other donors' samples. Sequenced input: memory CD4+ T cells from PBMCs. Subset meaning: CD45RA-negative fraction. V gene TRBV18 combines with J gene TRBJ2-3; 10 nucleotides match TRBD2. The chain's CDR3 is CASSPLPSGSGTDTQYF. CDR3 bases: TGTGCCAGCTCACCTCTTCCTAGCGGGAGTGGTACAGATACGCAGTATTTT.